This entry concerns a single T cell receptor beta chain. The data were taken from a study of OX40 agonist ivuxolimab in advanced cancers. The germline V gene has CDR1 SGHAT and CDR2 FQNNGV. CDR3 length: 12 amino acids. The repertoire was sequenced with immunoSEQ multiplex PCR; TCRdb's copy has only in-frame clones and lacks some. This sample has about 88,000 clones, with about 85% found just once. Autoimmune disease history or systemic immunosuppression barred patients. This material consisted of CD4+ or CD8+ T cells sorted from blood, taken in a trial of the OX40 agonist ivuxolimab. The chain uses TRBV11-2 and TRBJ2-5, with D perhaps TRBD1 (5 bases). The J call may be faulty, since TRBJ2-7 better matches the DNA end. The TCR originated in an adult with an advanced solid tumor such as melanoma, head and neck, liver or kidney cancer. The CDR3 loop is CASSLDRDEQYF. The DNA for the CDR3 is TGTGCCAGCAGCTTAGACAGGGACGAGCAGTACTTC.